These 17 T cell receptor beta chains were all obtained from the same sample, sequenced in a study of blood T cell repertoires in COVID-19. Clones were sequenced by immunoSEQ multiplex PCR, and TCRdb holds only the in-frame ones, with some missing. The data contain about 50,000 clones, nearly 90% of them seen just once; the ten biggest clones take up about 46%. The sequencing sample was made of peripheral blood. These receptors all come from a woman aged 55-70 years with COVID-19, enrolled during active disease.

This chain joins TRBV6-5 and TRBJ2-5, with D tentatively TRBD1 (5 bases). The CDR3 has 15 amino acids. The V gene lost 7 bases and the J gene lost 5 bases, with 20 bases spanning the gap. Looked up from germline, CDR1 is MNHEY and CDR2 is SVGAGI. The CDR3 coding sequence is TGTGCCAGCAACTCACCGCGTAGGGGTGAGGAGACCCAGTACTTC. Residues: CASNSPRRGEETQYF.

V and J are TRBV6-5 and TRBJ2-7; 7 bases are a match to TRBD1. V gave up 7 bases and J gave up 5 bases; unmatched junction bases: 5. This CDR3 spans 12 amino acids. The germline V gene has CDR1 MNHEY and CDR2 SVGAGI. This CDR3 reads CASKTGFNEQYF. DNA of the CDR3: TGTGCCAGCAAGACAGGGTTCAACGAGCAGTACTTC.

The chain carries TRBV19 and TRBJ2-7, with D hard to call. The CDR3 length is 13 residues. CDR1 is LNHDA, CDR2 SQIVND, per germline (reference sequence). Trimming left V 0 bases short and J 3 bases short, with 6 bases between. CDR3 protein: CASSIDLGYEQYF. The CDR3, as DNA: TGTGCCAGTAGTATAGATCTAGGCTACGAGCAGTACTTC. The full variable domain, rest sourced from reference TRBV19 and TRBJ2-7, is DGGITQSPKYLFRKEGQNVTLSCEQNLNHDAMYWYRQDPGQGLRLIYYSQIVNDFQKGDIAEGYSVSREKKESFPLTVTSAQKNPTAFYLCASSIDLGYEQYFGPGTRLTVT.

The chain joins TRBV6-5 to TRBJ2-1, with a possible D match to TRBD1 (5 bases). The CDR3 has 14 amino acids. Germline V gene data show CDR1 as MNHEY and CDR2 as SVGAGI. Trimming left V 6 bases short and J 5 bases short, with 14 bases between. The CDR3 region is CASSLQGIDNEQFF. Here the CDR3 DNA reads TGTGCCAGCAGCCTTCAGGGAATCGACAATGAGCAGTTCTTC.

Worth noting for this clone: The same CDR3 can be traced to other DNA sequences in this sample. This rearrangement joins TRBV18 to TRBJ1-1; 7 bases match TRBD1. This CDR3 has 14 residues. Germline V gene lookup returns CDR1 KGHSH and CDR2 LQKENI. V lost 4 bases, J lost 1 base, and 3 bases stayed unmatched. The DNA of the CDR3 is TGTGCCAGCTCACAAGGGACAGAGAACACTGAAGCTTTCTTT. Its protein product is CASSQGTENTEAFF.

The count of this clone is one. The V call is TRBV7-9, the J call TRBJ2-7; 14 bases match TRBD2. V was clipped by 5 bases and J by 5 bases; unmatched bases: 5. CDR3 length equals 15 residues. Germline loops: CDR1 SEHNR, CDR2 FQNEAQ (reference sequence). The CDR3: CASSPRTSGRNEQYF. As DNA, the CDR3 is TGTGCCAGCAGCCCACGGACTAGCGGGAGGAACGAGCAGTACTTC.

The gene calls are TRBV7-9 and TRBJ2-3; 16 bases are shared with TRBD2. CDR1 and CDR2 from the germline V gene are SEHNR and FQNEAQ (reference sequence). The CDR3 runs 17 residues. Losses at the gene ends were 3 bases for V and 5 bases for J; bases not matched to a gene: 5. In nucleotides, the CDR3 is TGTGCCAGCAGCTTTGGGACTAGCGGGGGGGCAGTAGATACGCAGTATTTT. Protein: CASSFGTSGGAVDTQYF.

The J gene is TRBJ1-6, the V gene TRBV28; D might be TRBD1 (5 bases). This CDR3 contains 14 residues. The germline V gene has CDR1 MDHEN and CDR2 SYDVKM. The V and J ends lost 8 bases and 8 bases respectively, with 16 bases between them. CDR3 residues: CASLSGGEDSPLHF. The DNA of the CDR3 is TGTGCCAGCCTATCCGGGGGTGAGGATTCACCCCTCCACTTT. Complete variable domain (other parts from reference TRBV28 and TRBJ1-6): DVKVTQSSRYLVKRTGEKVFLECVQDMDHENMFWYRQDPGLGLRLIYFSYDVKMKEKGDIPEGYSVSREKKERFSLILESASTNQTSMYLCASLSGGEDSPLHFGNGTRLTVT.

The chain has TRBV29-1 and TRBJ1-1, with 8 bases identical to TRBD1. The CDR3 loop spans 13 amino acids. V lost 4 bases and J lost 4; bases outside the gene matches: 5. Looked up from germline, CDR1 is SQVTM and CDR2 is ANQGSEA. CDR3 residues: CSVGQGPPTEAFF. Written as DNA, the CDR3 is TGCAGCGTTGGACAGGGGCCGCCCACTGAAGCTTTCTTT.

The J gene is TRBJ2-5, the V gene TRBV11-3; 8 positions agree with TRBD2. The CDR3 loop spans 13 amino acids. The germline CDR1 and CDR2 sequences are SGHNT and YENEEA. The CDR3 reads CGREGDRIETQYF. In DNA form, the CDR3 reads TGTGGTCGGGAGGGTGATCGTATCGAGACCCAGTACTTC.

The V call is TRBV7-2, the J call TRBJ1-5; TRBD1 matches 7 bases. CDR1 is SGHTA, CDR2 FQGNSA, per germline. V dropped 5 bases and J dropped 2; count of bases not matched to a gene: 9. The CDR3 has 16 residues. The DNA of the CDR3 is TGTGCCAGCAGCGCCCCTCAGGGGGGAGGCAATCAGCCCCAGCATTTT. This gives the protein CASSAPQGGGNQPQHF.

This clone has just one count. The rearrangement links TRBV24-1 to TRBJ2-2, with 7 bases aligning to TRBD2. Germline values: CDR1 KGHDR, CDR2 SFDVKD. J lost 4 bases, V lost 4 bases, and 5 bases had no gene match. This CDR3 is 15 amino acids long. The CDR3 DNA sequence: TGTGCCACCAGTGAAACGGGGGGAGGCACCGGGGAGCTGTTTTTT. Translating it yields CATSETGGGTGELFF.

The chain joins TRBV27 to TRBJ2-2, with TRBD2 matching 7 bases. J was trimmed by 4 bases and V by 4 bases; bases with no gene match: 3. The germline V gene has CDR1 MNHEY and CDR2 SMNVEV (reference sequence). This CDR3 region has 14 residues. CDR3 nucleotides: TGTGCCAGCAGTTCCGGGACTACCACCGGGGAGCTGTTTTTT. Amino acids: CASSSGTTTGELFF.

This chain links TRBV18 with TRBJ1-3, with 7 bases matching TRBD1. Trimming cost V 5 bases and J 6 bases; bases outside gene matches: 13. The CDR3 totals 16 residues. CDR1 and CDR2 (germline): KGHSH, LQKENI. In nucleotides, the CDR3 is TGTGCCAGCTCAATAACCCCCGGGACAGAAGAAAACACCATATATTTT. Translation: CASSITPGTEENTIYF.

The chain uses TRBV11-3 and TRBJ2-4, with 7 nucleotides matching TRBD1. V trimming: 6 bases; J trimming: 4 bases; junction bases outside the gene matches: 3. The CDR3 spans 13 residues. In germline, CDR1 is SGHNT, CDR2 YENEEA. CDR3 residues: CASSPRGKNIQYF. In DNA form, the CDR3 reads TGTGCCAGCAGTCCCAGGGGGAAAAACATTCAGTACTTC.

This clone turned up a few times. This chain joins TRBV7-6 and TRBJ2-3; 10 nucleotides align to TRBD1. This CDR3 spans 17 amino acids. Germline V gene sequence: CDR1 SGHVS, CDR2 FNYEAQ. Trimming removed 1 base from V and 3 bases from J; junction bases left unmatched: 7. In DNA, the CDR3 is TGTGCCAGCAGCTTAGGGCCCCCGGGACAGGGGACAGATACGCAGTATTTT. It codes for CASSLGPPGQGTDTQYF.

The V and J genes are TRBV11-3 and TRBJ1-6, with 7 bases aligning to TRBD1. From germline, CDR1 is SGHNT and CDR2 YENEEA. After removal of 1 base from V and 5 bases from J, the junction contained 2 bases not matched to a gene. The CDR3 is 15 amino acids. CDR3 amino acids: CASSLGQGDNSPLHF. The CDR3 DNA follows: TGTGCCAGCAGCTTAGGACAGGGTGATAATTCACCCCTCCACTTT. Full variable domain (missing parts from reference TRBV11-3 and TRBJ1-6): EAGVVQSPRYKIIEKKQPVAFWCNPISGHNTLYWYLQNLGQGPELLIRYENEEAVDDSQLPKDRFSAERLKGVDSTLKIQPAELGDSAVYLCASSLGQGDNSPLHFGNGTRLTVT.